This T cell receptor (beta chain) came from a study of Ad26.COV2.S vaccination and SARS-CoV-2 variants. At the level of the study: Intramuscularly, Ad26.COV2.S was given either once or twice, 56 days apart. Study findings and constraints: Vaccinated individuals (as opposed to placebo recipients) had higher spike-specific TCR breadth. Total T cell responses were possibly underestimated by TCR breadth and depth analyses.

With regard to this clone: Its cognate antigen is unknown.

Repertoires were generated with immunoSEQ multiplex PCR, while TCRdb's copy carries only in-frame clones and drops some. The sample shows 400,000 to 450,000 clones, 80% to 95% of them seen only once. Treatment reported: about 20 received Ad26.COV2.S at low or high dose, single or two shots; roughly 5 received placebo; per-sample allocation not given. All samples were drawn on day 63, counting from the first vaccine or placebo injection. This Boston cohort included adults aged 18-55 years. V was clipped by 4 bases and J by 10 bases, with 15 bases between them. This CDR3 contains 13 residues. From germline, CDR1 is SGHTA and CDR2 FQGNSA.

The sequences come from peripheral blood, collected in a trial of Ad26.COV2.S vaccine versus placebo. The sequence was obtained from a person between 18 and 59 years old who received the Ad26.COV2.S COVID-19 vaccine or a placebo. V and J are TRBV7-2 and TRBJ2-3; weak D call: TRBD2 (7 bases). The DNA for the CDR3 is TGTGCCAGCAGCTCGAGAAGGGAGGGGGCGCAGTATTTT. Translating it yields CASSSRREGAQYF.